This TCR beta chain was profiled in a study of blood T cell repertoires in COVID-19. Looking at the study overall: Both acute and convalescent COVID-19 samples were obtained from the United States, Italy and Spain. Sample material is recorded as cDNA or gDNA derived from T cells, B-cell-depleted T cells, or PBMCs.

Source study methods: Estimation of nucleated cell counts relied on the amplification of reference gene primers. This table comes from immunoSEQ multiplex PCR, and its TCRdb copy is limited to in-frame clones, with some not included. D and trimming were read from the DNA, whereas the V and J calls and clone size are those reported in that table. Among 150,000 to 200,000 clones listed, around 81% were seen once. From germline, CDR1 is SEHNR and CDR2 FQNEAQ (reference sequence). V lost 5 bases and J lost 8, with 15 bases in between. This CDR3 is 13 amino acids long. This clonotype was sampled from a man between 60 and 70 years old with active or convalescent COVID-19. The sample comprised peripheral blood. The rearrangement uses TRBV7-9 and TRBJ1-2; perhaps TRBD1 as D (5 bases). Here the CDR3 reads CASSPGQKGGYTF. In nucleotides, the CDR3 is TGTGCCAGCAGCCCCGGACAAAAAGGGGGCTACACCTTC.